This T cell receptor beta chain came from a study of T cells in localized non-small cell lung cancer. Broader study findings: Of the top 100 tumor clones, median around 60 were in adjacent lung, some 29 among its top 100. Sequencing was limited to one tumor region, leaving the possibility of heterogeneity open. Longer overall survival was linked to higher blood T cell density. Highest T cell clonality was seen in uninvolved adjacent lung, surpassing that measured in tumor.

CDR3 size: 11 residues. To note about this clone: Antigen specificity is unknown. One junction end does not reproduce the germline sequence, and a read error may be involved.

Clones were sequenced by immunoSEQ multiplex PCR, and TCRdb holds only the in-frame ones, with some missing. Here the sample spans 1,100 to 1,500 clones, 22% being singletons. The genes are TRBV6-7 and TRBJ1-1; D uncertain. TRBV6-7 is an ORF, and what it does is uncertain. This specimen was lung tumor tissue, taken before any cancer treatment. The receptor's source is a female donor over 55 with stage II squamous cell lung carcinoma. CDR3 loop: CAISEYTEAFF. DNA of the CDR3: TGTGCCATCAGTGAGTACACTGAAGCTTTCTTT.